This T cell receptor beta chain emerged from a study of T cell repertoires in cytomegalovirus infection. For the study at large: Recently identified HLA-C-restricted CMV epitopes and well-studied HLA-B-restricted CMV epitopes were used by the study.

Study findings and constraints: HLA-C-restricted CMV clonotypes gave the most frequent clonotype in two of eight donors.

With regard to this clonotype: The antigen is not known.

TCRdb processed the reads anew with MiXCR; each CDR3 protein has one entry. Seen here are approximately 1,000,000 distinct CDR3 sequences, around 30% observed once, and the top ten hold around an eighth. The CDR3 consists of 18 residues. The V gene lost 2 bases and the J gene lost 1 base, with 18 bases spanning the gap. Germline V lookup: CDR1 SEHNR, CDR2 FQNEAQ (reference sequence). The TCR sequence derives from a human donor in good health (CMV status not recorded). Some clones in this sample may be carry-over from other donors' samples. The chain carries TRBV7-9 and TRBJ2-1, with D perhaps matching TRBD1 (5 bases). Source: cultured CD8+ T cells from PBMCs, taken from culture after CMV antigen stimulation. The CDR3 protein is CASSLPLAGLESYNEQFF. The CDR3 DNA reads as TGTGCCAGCAGCTTACCCCTGGCAGGGCTTGAGTCCTACAATGAGCAGTTCTTC. The variable domain in full, completed from reference TRBV7-9 and TRBJ2-1, reads DTGVSQNPRHKITKRGQNVTFRCDPISEHNRLYWYRQTLGQGPEFLTYFQNEAQLEKSRLLSDRFSAERPKGSFSTLEIQRTEQGDSAMYLCASSLPLAGLESYNEQFFGPGTRLTVL.